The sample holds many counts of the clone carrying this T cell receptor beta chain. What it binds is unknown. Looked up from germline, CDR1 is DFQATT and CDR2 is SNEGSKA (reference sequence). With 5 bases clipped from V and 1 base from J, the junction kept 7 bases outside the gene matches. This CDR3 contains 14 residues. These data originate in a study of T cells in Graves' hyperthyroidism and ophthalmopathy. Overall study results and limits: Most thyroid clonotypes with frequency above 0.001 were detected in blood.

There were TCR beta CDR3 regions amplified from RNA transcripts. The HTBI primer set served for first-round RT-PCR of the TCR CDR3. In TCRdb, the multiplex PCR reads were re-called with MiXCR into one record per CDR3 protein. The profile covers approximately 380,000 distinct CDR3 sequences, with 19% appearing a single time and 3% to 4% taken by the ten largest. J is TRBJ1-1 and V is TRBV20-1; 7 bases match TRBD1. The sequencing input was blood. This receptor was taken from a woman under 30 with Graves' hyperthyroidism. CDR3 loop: CSADTGTANTEAFF. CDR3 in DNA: TGCAGTGCTGATACCGGGACAGCGAACACTGAAGCTTTCTTT.